This T cell receptor beta chain stems from a study of T cell repertoires in cytomegalovirus infection. Findings of the study overall: HLA-C-restricted CMV-specific TCR beta clonotypes prevailed in the ex vivo response. Adding up the frequency of public TCR beta families identified people who carried CMV plus the relevant HLA.

TCRdb re-called the reads through MiXCR, storing one row per CDR3 protein. The profile covers roughly 800,000 distinct CDR3 sequences, with around 29% appearing a single time and around 13% taken by the ten largest. CDR1 is SGHNT, CDR2 YYREEE, per germline (reference sequence). The CDR3 has 17 amino acids. Germline trimming cut 3 bases from V and 9 bases from J; bases unmatched to any gene: 16. Points on this clonotype: Its antigen is as yet unknown.

The sample consisted of cultured CD8+ T cells from PBMCs, taken from culture after CMV antigen stimulation. This TCR derives from a human donor in good health (CMV status not recorded). Some clones in this sample may be carry-over from other donors' samples. The V call is TRBV5-4, the J call TRBJ2-1, with 9 bases aligning to TRBD2. The CDR3 bases are TGTGCCAGCAGCTCCGTCTATGGCGGGGGGGCGGGGGGTGAGCAGTTCTTC. Protein: CASSSVYGGGAGGEQFF.